This T cell receptor (beta chain) was sequenced in a study of CD8+CD57+ T cells in acquired aplastic anemia. Study context: Yields of DNA that came from sorted CD4+ and CD8+ cells averaged roughly 3.3 ug.

Previously, flow cytometry had revealed CD8+CD57+ cell expansion in the patients chosen for sequencing. Genomic DNA served as template for TCR beta VDJ and CDR3 profiling. MiXCR, applied by TCRdb to the reads, yields one record per CDR3 protein. The sample shows more than 150,000 distinct CDR3 sequences, less than 60% of them seen only once. The sample holds many counts of this clonotype. The CDR3 runs 16 residues. Germline CDR1 reads SGDLS; CDR2 reads YYNGEE. V was cut by 1 base and J by 5 bases, with 18 bases left in between. This chain connects TRBV9 to TRBJ2-5; D possibly corresponds to TRBD2 (7 bases). This TCR was recovered from a human donor with aplastic anemia. What was sequenced was sorted CD4+, CD8+, or CD8+CD57+ T cells (not recorded which) from PBMCs. The CDR3 DNA follows: TGTGCCAGCAGCGTACTTGGGTGGGGGGGCACTGAGACCCAGTACTTC. It encodes CASSVLGWGGTETQYF.